This is a list of T cell receptor beta chains from one sample in a study of T cell clonotyping in hematopoietic cell transplantation. Profiling relied on immunoSEQ multiplex PCR, and the TCRdb table lists in-frame clones only, not all of them. The sample carries 6,500 to 7,000 clones, 85% to 90% recorded once. The source material was peripheral blood mononuclear cells, sampled before stem cell transplant. The origin of the receptors is a man aged 25 to 45 with acute myeloid leukemia. Some clones in this sample may be carry-over from other donors' samples. Both conserved end residues are part of each CDR3. A D gene is named only where the DNA matches it firmly. Where a row states a size, it is once, few, many or the class of an expanded clone; other rows omit it.

>TRBV19|-|TRBJ2-5|-
CASSMDFQETQYF
TGTGCCAGTAGTATGGATTTCCAAGAGACCCAGTACTTC
>TRBV28|once|TRBJ2-5|TRBD2
CASASGGAQETQYF
TGTGCCAGCGCAAGCGGGGGGGCCCAAGAGACCCAGTACTTC
>TRBV7-3|-|TRBJ2-6|-
CASSLVFGGSGANVLTF
TGTGCCAGCAGCTTAGTCTTCGGGGGATCTGGGGCCAACGTCCTGACTTTC
>TRBV2|-|TRBJ2-1|TRBD1
CASRVAGTGAYNEQFF
TGTGCCAGCAGGGTAGCCGGGACAGGGGCCTACAATGAGCAGTTCTTC
>TRBV19|-|TRBJ2-7|-
CASSPRPSYEQYF
TGTGCCAGTAGTCCCAGACCCTCCTACGAGCAGTACTTC
>TRBV5-1|-|TRBJ2-7|TRBD2
CASSPSGGPASEQYF
TGCGCCAGCAGCCCCTCGGGAGGGCCCGCGTCCGAGCAGTACTTC
>TRBV6-1|-|TRBJ1-5|TRBD1
CASRGDRAVPPQHF
TGTGCCAGCAGGGGGGACAGGGCTGTACCGCCCCAGCATTTT
>TRBV27|-|TRBJ2-1|TRBD2
CASRGLGNEQFF
TGTGCCAGCAGGGGACTAGGGAATGAGCAGTTCTTC
>TRBV5-6|-|TRBJ1-5|TRBD1
CASSYATEGTGDRAQHF
TGTGCCAGCAGCTACGCAACTGAAGGGACAGGGGATCGAGCCCAGCATTTT
>TRBV6-1|-|TRBJ2-3|-
CASSEGYTQYF
TGTGCCAGCAGTGAGGGATATACGCAGTATTTT
>TRBV7-8|-|TRBJ2-7|TRBD2
CASSFGLAGVRSRSYEQYF
TGTGCCAGCAGCTTCGGACTAGCGGGAGTTAGGAGTCGATCCTACGAGCAGTACTTC
>TRBV29-1|-|TRBJ2-7|-
CSVQIPGAYEQYF
TGCAGCGTTCAGATCCCGGGGGCCTACGAGCAGTACTTC
>TRBV5-6|-|TRBJ1-1|-
CASSWGLTEAFF
TGTGCCAGCAGCTGGGGTTTGACTGAAGCTTTCTTT
>TRBV28|-|TRBJ1-4|-
CASSLRGLMEKLFF
TGTGCCAGCAGTTTAAGAGGGCTCATGGAAAAACTGTTTTTT
>TRBV2|-|TRBJ1-5|-
CASSHRVDNQPQHF
TGTGCCAGCAGCCACAGGGTCGACAATCAGCCCCAGCATTTT
>TRBV2|-|TRBJ2-1|-
CASSERGGVSYNEQFF
TGTGCCAGCAGTGAAAGGGGCGGGGTCTCCTACAATGAGCAGTTCTTC
>TRBV7-2|-|TRBJ2-7|TRBD2
CASSSRTGLAAEQYF
TGTGCCAGCAGCTCCCGAACGGGACTAGCAGCCGAGCAGTACTTC
>TRBV6-4|-|TRBJ1-2|TRBD1
CATSEDLGTGRNGYTF
TGTGCCACCTCAGAGGATCTCGGGACAGGGAGGAATGGCTACACCTTC
>TRBV10-3|-|TRBJ2-1|-
CAISASNNEQFF
TGTGCCATCAGTGCTAGTAACAATGAGCAGTTCTTC
>TRBV29-1|-|TRBJ1-2|-
CSVKGGDGYTF
TGCAGTGTGAAGGGTGGCGATGGCTACACCTTC
>TRBV2|-|TRBJ2-7|TRBD2
CASSGYGTSFFEQYF
TGTGCCAGCAGTGGCTACGGGACTAGCTTCTTCGAGCAGTACTTC
>TRBV30|-|TRBJ2-7|TRBD2
CAGGASGSPYEQYF
TGTGCCGGGGGGGCTAGCGGGAGCCCCTACGAGCAGTACTTC
>TRBV19|-|TRBJ1-5|-
CASSKVSGDYQPQHF
TGTGCCAGTAGTAAGGTGTCGGGGGATTATCAGCCCCAGCATTTT
>TRBV28|-|TRBJ1-4|-
CASSSRFGTSNEKLFF
TGTGCCAGCAGTTCCCGGTTCGGGACAAGTAATGAAAAACTGTTTTTT
>TRBV2|few|TRBJ1-2|-
CASSERSGRGYTF
TGTGCCAGCAGTGAACGGTCAGGGAGGGGCTACACCTTC
>TRBV10-3|few|TRBJ2-7|-
CAILKVRSSYEQYF
TGTGCCATCCTTAAGGTACGGAGCTCCTACGAGCAGTACTTC
>TRBV11-2|-|TRBJ2-7|TRBD2
CASSPPGRGSYEQYF
TGTGCCAGCAGCCCCCCCGGGAGGGGCTCCTACGAGCAGTACTTC
>TRBV2|-|TRBJ2-3|TRBD2
CASRATFTRGGTDTQYF
TGTGCCAGCAGAGCCACCTTCACGCGGGGGGGCACAGATACGCAGTATTTT
>TRBV30|-|TRBJ2-1|-
CAWSVSVGPPGLGEQFF
TGTGCCTGGAGTGTTTCGGTCGGCCCACCGGGGCTCGGTGAGCAGTTCTTC
>TRBV7-8|-|TRBJ2-1|TRBD1
CASSPGTANNEQFF
TGTGCCAGCAGCCCTGGGACAGCTAACAATGAGCAGTTCTTC
>TRBV6-5|-|TRBJ2-3|-
CASIPGVTSTDTQYF
TGTGCCAGCATTCCCGGGGTTACCAGCACAGATACGCAGTATTTT
>TRBV5-1|-|TRBJ1-2|-
CASSLESDGGGGYTF
TGCGCCAGCAGCTTGGAATCCGACGGGGGCGGTGGCTACACCTTC
>TRBV7-7|-|TRBJ2-3|-
CASSLAEADTQYF
TGTGCTAGCAGCTTAGCCGAAGCAGATACGCAGTATTTT
>TRBV11-1|-|TRBJ2-3|-
CASSSDQNPWGFTYF
TGTGCCAGCAGTTCCGACCAAAACCCATGGGGTTTTACGTATTTT
>TRBV28|-|TRBJ1-2|-
CASSKGRNYGYTF
TGTGCCAGCAGCAAGGGGAGAAACTATGGCTACACCTTC
>TRBV11-3|-|TRBJ2-1|TRBD2
CASSLGTLPGGRRNEQFF
TGTGCCAGCAGCTTAGGTACCCTCCCGGGCGGGAGGCGGAATGAGCAGTTCTTC
>TRBV4-3|-|TRBJ2-7|TRBD2
CASSPWTSSYEQYF
TGCGCCAGCAGCCCTTGGACTAGCTCCTACGAGCAGTACTTC
>TRBV7-8|-|TRBJ2-1|-
CASSLKLEPYNEQFF
TGTGCCAGCAGCTTAAAGCTAGAACCCTACAATGAGCAGTTCTTC
>TRBV9|-|TRBJ2-3|-
CASSGQRADTDTQYF
TGTGCCAGCAGCGGCCAGCGGGCGGATACAGATACGCAGTATTTT
>TRBV5-4|-|TRBJ2-5|-
CASSSRGIQETQYF
TGTGCCAGCAGCTCTCGGGGAATTCAAGAGACCCAGTACTTC
>TRBV20-1|few|TRBJ2-5|-
CSAAQETQYF
TGCAGTGCTGCGCAAGAGACCCAGTACTTC
>TRBV9|-|TRBJ2-5|TRBD1
CASSGQAPWETQYF
TGTGCCAGCAGTGGACAGGCCCCGTGGGAGACCCAGTACTTC
>TRBV5-6|once|TRBJ1-5|-
CASSLYIGQMNQPQHF
TGTGCCAGCAGCTTGTATATAGGACAGATGAATCAGCCCCAGCATTTT
>TRBV11-2|-|TRBJ1-2|-
CASSFGRVGYGYTF
TGTGCCAGCAGCTTTGGCAGGGTTGGCTATGGCTACACCTTC
>TRBV20-1|-|TRBJ1-1|-
CSARDPGVAFF
TGCAGTGCTAGAGATCCAGGGGTAGCTTTCTTT
>TRBV19|-|TRBJ2-2|TRBD2
CASSKPRDYRGELFF
TGTGCCAGTAGTAAACCCCGGGACTACCGAGGGGAGCTGTTTTTT
>TRBV2|-|TRBJ1-4|-
CASSEFGGLNEKLFF
TGTGCCAGCAGTGAATTCGGGGGTCTTAATGAAAAACTGTTTTTT